This T cell receptor beta chain emerged from a study of blood T cell repertoires in COVID-19. This table comes from immunoSEQ multiplex PCR, and its TCRdb copy is limited to in-frame clones, with some not included. Of 120,000 or so clones listed, 75% to 90% were seen once; the top ten hold more than 6%. Germline lookup yields CDR1 LNHDA and CDR2 SQIVND (reference sequence). Germline trimming cut 4 bases from V and 0 bases from J; bases unmatched to any gene: 12. This CDR3 has 19 amino acids. The V and J genes are TRBV19 and TRBJ2-6; the match to TRBD1 covers 7 bases. The receptor was isolated from a human donor in a cohort sampled during active COVID-19. The sequenced sample was peripheral blood. The CDR3 nucleotides read TGTGCCAGTAGTACCGCCGGGACAGATATTTTCTCTGGGGCCAACGTCCTGACTTTC. Its protein product is CASSTAGTDIFSGANVLTF.